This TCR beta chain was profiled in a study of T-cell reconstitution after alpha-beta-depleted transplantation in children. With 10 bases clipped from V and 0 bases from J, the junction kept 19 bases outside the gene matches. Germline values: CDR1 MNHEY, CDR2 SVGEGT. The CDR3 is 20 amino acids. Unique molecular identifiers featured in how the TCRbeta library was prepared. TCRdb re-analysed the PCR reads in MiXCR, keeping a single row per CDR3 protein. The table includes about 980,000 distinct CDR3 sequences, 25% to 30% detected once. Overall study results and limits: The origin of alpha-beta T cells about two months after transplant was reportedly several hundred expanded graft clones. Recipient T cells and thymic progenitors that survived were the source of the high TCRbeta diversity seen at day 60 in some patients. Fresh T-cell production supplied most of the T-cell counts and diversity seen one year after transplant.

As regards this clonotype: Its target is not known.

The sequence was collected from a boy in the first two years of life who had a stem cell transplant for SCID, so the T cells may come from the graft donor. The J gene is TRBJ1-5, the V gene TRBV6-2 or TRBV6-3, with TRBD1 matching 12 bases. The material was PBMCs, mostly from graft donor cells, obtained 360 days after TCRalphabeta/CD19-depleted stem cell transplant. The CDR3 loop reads CATSRNTGTGGSYSNQPQHF. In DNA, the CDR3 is TGTGCCACCTCCAGAAACACCGGGACAGGGGGCTCTTATAGCAATCAGCCCCAGCATTTT.